The present entry profiles one T cell receptor beta chain with its context. The antigen is not known. The data derive from a study of cytomegalovirus exposure and HLA in healthy donors. Produced via immunoSEQ multiplex PCR; TCRdb's table is partial and in-frame only. Here the sample spans some 240,000 clones, roughly 83% being singletons. Study observations and caveats: The listing of 150 or so TCR beta chains classed them as cytomegalovirus-associated.

There are 16 residues in the CDR3. The sequenced sample was PBMCs. The clonotype originates from a woman aged 18 to 35 in good health and CMV-seronegative. The chain links TRBV21-1 to TRBJ1-5. TRBV21-1 has pseudogene status. CDR3 sequence reads: CASSKILWEGNQPQHF. The CDR3 DNA sequence: TGTGCCAGCAGCAAAATTCTGTGGGAGGGCAATCAGCCCCAGCATTTT.